The rows below give T cell receptor beta chains drawn from one sample of a study of metastatic and nonmetastatic thyroid tumors. TCRdb re-processed the PCR reads through MiXCR. The sample consists of 15,000 to 20,000 clones, more than 30% of them appearing once. The material sequenced was tumor tissue. The receptors were gathered from a female donor with papillary thyroid cancer or a benign thyroid nodule (not recorded which). Some clones in this sample may be carry-over from other donors' samples. The CDR3 runs from the conserved cysteine through the conserved F or W. A D gene is named only where the DNA matches it firmly. Where a row states a size, it is once, few, many or the class of an expanded clone; other rows omit it.

v_gene: TRBV20-1
d_gene: .
j_gene: TRBJ2-7
abundance: .
CDR3nt: TGCAGTGCTAGAGAAGGGGTCGAGCAGTACTTC
CDR3aa: CSAREGVEQYF

v_gene: TRBV27
d_gene: TRBD1
j_gene: TRBJ2-7
abundance: .
CDR3nt: TGTGCCAGCAGACAGGGGACGACATCCTACGAGCAGTACTTC
CDR3aa: CASRQGTTSYEQYF

v_gene: TRBV24-1
d_gene: .
j_gene: TRBJ2-7
abundance: .
CDR3nt: TGTGCCACCAGTGACCGTTACTCGACTGAGCAGTACTTC
CDR3aa: CATSDRYSTEQYF

v_gene: TRBV6-1
d_gene: .
j_gene: TRBJ1-6
abundance: .
CDR3nt: TGTGCCAGCAGTTTAGGACAGCCTGGGGCACCCCTCCACTTT
CDR3aa: CASSLGQPGAPLHF

v_gene: TRBV5-1
d_gene: .
j_gene: TRBJ2-3
abundance: .
CDR3nt: TGCGCCAGCAGCTTGGGGGGCGGGAGCACAGATACGCAGTATTTT
CDR3aa: CASSLGGGSTDTQYF

v_gene: TRBV10-3
d_gene: .
j_gene: TRBJ2-3
abundance: medium-sized
CDR3nt: TGTGCCATCAGCGCCCCGGGCAGCCCAGATACGCAGTATTTT
CDR3aa: CAISAPGSPDTQYF

v_gene: TRBV10-3
d_gene: TRBD1
j_gene: TRBJ2-7
abundance: many
CDR3nt: TGTGCCATCAGCCTCGAATGGACAGGGAGTCCCTACGAGCAGTACTTC
CDR3aa: CAISLEWTGSPYEQYF

v_gene: TRBV20-1
d_gene: TRBD2
j_gene: TRBJ2-3
abundance: .
CDR3nt: TGCAGTGCCAGGGCTGGCGGGAGGGTCGCTAGCACAGATACGCAGTATTTT
CDR3aa: CSARAGGRVASTDTQYF

v_gene: TRBV6-1
d_gene: TRBD2
j_gene: TRBJ2-2
abundance: few
CDR3nt: TGTGCCAGCAGTGAGACTAGCGGGGGGGCCGGGGAGCTGTTTTTT
CDR3aa: CASSETSGGAGELFF

v_gene: TRBV29-1
d_gene: TRBD2
j_gene: TRBJ2-1
abundance: .
CDR3nt: TGCAGCGTTACCGAGCTAGCGGGGTCCTACAATGAGCAGTTCTTC
CDR3aa: CSVTELAGSYNEQFF

v_gene: TRBV27
d_gene: TRBD2
j_gene: TRBJ2-1
abundance: few
CDR3nt: TGTGCCAGCAGTTTACCGGGAGGAAGCTACAATGAGCAGTTCTTC
CDR3aa: CASSLPGGSYNEQFF

v_gene: TRBV6-1
d_gene: .
j_gene: TRBJ1-2
abundance: .
CDR3nt: TGTGCCAGCAGTGATGATCGCAGCCTGGGCGGCTACACCTTC
CDR3aa: CASSDDRSLGGYTF

v_gene: TRBV10-3
d_gene: .
j_gene: TRBJ1-1
abundance: few
CDR3nt: TGTGCCATCAGAACCTCCGTAATGGGAACTGAAGCTTTCTTT
CDR3aa: CAIRTSVMGTEAFF

v_gene: TRBV10-3
d_gene: TRBD2
j_gene: TRBJ2-3
abundance: few
CDR3nt: TGTGCCATCAGTGAGCCCAGCGGGGGCCTTGGAGATACGCAGTATTTT
CDR3aa: CAISEPSGGLGDTQYF

v_gene: TRBV10-1
d_gene: .
j_gene: TRBJ2-7
abundance: many
CDR3nt: TGCGCCAGCAGTGAAACAGACTACGAGCAGTACTTC
CDR3aa: CASSETDYEQYF

v_gene: TRBV5-6
d_gene: TRBD2
j_gene: TRBJ2-1
abundance: many
CDR3nt: TGTGCCAGCAGCTTGAGCCGCGGGAGGTACAATGAGCAGTTCTTC
CDR3aa: CASSLSRGRYNEQFF

v_gene: TRBV6-1
d_gene: .
j_gene: TRBJ2-7
abundance: few
CDR3nt: TGTGCCACCGCCAGGGGCTACGAGCAGTACTTC
CDR3aa: CATARGYEQYF

v_gene: TRBV2
d_gene: .
j_gene: TRBJ1-4
abundance: .
CDR3nt: TGTGCCAGCACCGAAACTCCAAGTAACCATGAAAAACTGTTTTTT
CDR3aa: CASTETPSNHEKLFF

v_gene: TRBV18
d_gene: TRBD2
j_gene: TRBJ2-2
abundance: medium-sized
CDR3nt: TGTGCCAGCTCACCTTCGACTAGCGGGATGTCAACCGGGGAGCTGTTTTTT
CDR3aa: CASSPSTSGMSTGELFF

v_gene: TRBV7-3
d_gene: .
j_gene: TRBJ2-3
abundance: .
CDR3nt: TGTGCCAGCAGCGCCGGACTGGCGACAGATACGCAGTATTTT
CDR3aa: CASSAGLATDTQYF

v_gene: TRBV7-8
d_gene: TRBD1
j_gene: TRBJ1-1
abundance: .
CDR3nt: TGTGCCAGCATTCCGGGACAGGCCTCGTGGACTGAAGCTTTCTTT
CDR3aa: CASIPGQASWTEAFF

v_gene: TRBV5-1
d_gene: TRBD1
j_gene: TRBJ2-1
abundance: medium-sized
CDR3nt: TGCGCCAGCAGGGTGAGGGACAGGGATGCAAATGAGCAGTTCTTC
CDR3aa: CASRVRDRDANEQFF

v_gene: TRBV6-1
d_gene: .
j_gene: TRBJ2-3
abundance: few
CDR3nt: TGTGCCAGCAGTCCCACGTCTAGAACAGATACGCAGTATTTT
CDR3aa: CASSPTSRTDTQYF

v_gene: TRBV6-1
d_gene: .
j_gene: TRBJ2-7
abundance: few
CDR3nt: TGTGCCAGCAAGGGTGACATCTACGAGCAGTACTTC
CDR3aa: CASKGDIYEQYF

v_gene: TRBV5-1
d_gene: TRBD2
j_gene: TRBJ2-7
abundance: few
CDR3nt: TGCGCCAGCAGCCCCCAGGTGGCGGGGGGCTACGAGCAGTACTTC
CDR3aa: CASSPQVAGGYEQYF

v_gene: TRBV7-9
d_gene: .
j_gene: TRBJ2-3
abundance: .
CDR3nt: TGTGCCAGCAGCGCACGGGCGGTCCCAGATATGCAGTATTTT
CDR3aa: CASSARAVPDMQYF

v_gene: TRBV6-2/TRBV6-3
d_gene: TRBD2
j_gene: TRBJ2-1
abundance: .
CDR3nt: TGTGCCAGCAGTTACAATAATAGGGCTAGCGGGAGTTCAGATTGGGGTGAGCAGTTCTTC
CDR3aa: CASSYNNRASGSSDWGEQFF

v_gene: TRBV12-5
d_gene: .
j_gene: TRBJ1-2
abundance: .
CDR3nt: TGTGCTAGTGGTACCGATTACAGCCCCTATGGCTACACCTTC
CDR3aa: CASGTDYSPYGYTF

v_gene: TRBV28
d_gene: .
j_gene: TRBJ2-1
abundance: .
CDR3nt: TGTGCCAGCAGTTTGGGCGGCATGGGTTCCTACAATGAGCAGTTCTTC
CDR3aa: CASSLGGMGSYNEQFF

v_gene: TRBV19
d_gene: .
j_gene: TRBJ2-4
abundance: few
CDR3nt: TGTGCCAGTAGTATGGCAGGGAGCGCCAAAAACATTCAGTACTTC
CDR3aa: CASSMAGSAKNIQYF

v_gene: TRBV12-3/TRBV12-4
d_gene: .
j_gene: TRBJ2-3
abundance: .
CDR3nt: TGTGCCAGCAGTTATAGGGGCACAGATACGCAGTATTTT
CDR3aa: CASSYRGTDTQYF

v_gene: TRBV6-1
d_gene: .
j_gene: TRBJ1-1
abundance: medium-sized
CDR3nt: TGTGCCAGCAGTCCGCCCGGACTGTACATGAACACTGAAGCTTTCTTT
CDR3aa: CASSPPGLYMNTEAFF

v_gene: TRBV29-1
d_gene: .
j_gene: TRBJ2-2
abundance: many
CDR3nt: TGCAGCGTTGTTGGGGGGCTGAGCGGGGAGCTGTTTTTT
CDR3aa: CSVVGGLSGELFF

v_gene: TRBV2
d_gene: .
j_gene: TRBJ2-4
abundance: many
CDR3nt: TGTGCCAGAGCCACAGGGCCTGCCAAAAACATTCAGTACTTC
CDR3aa: CARATGPAKNIQYF

v_gene: TRBV7-2
d_gene: .
j_gene: TRBJ2-7
abundance: .
CDR3nt: TGTGCCAGCAGCTTAGGCCAGCGATACTACGAGCAGTACTTC
CDR3aa: CASSLGQRYYEQYF

v_gene: TRBV12-3/TRBV12-4
d_gene: TRBD2
j_gene: TRBJ2-7
abundance: .
CDR3nt: TGTGCCAGCAGTGGCGGCGGCGGGGGAGTTCTTTACGAGCAGTACTTC
CDR3aa: CASSGGGGGVLYEQYF

v_gene: TRBV11-3
d_gene: .
j_gene: TRBJ2-7
abundance: .
CDR3nt: TGTGCCAGCAGCTTCCCGTGGACCGGGGAGCAGTACTTC
CDR3aa: CASSFPWTGEQYF

v_gene: TRBV4-1
d_gene: .
j_gene: TRBJ2-5
abundance: .
CDR3nt: TGCGCCAGCAGCCAAGAGGCAGGGTGGGAGACCCAGTACTTC
CDR3aa: CASSQEAGWETQYF

v_gene: TRBV24-1
d_gene: .
j_gene: TRBJ2-1
abundance: .
CDR3nt: TGTGCCACCATCGACCGGAACTCAGGGACACAGAACTACAATGAGCAGTTCTTC
CDR3aa: CATIDRNSGTQNYNEQFF

v_gene: TRBV5-1
d_gene: .
j_gene: TRBJ1-2
abundance: .
CDR3nt: TGCGCCAGCAGCCCGGATTGGGGGGCATCGCGTGGCTACACCTTC
CDR3aa: CASSPDWGASRGYTF

v_gene: TRBV19
d_gene: TRBD1
j_gene: TRBJ1-2
abundance: medium-sized
CDR3nt: TGTGCCAGCCGGGACAGGCCATATGGCTACACCTTC
CDR3aa: CASRDRPYGYTF

v_gene: TRBV5-1
d_gene: .
j_gene: TRBJ2-7
abundance: medium-sized
CDR3nt: TGCGCCAGCACCCGGGACCACACAGGGAACGAGCAGTACTTC
CDR3aa: CASTRDHTGNEQYF

v_gene: TRBV7-3
d_gene: TRBD1
j_gene: TRBJ2-2
abundance: .
CDR3nt: TGTGCCAGCAGCCCGGGACAGTCGACCGGGGAGCTGTTTTTT
CDR3aa: CASSPGQSTGELFF

v_gene: TRBV28
d_gene: .
j_gene: TRBJ1-2
abundance: .
CDR3nt: TGTGCCGCCCTAAGGGCGGAAGATGGCTACACCTTC
CDR3aa: CAALRAEDGYTF

v_gene: TRBV19
d_gene: TRBD2
j_gene: TRBJ2-7
abundance: .
CDR3nt: TGTGCCAGTAGTAAGCCGGGACTACCCTCCTACGAGCAGTACTTC
CDR3aa: CASSKPGLPSYEQYF

v_gene: TRBV27
d_gene: .
j_gene: TRBJ2-3
abundance: medium-sized
CDR3nt: TGTGCCAGCAGACCCCGGGGTCAAGTTGGCACAGATACGCAGTATTTT
CDR3aa: CASRPRGQVGTDTQYF

v_gene: TRBV5-1
d_gene: .
j_gene: TRBJ2-7
abundance: .
CDR3nt: TGCGCCAGCAGCTTGGCAGGGTTGAGCTCCTACGAGCAGTACTTC
CDR3aa: CASSLAGLSSYEQYF